This T cell receptor (beta chain) was recorded in a study of shared clonotypes between healthy human individuals. Looking at the study overall: Donors consisted of a couple of women and three men between 18 and 49. Researchers assigned three CD4 naive, three CD4 memory, two CD8 naive and one CD8 memory plate to each donor. Overall study results and limits: The diversity represented, both genetic and in exposure history, was limited by few donors.

In regard to this clone: Its antigen remains unknown.

Sequencing was performed with immunoSEQ multiplex PCR; in TCRdb, only in-frame clones are kept and a portion is missing. The table lists over 950,000 clones, approximately 75% of them singletons. The clonotype comes from a man aged 18 to 29 in good health. Some clones in this sample may be carry-over from other donors' samples. Sequenced sample: memory CD4+ T cells from PBMCs. Subset denoted: CD45RA-negative fraction.

The chain's CDR3 is CASSSTGGTSVNEQFF. The CDR3 region has the DNA TGCGCCAGCAGCTCCACCGGGGGGACTAGCGTGAATGAGCAGTTCTTC. J is TRBJ2-1 and V is TRBV5-1, with TRBD2 matching over 10 bases. The CDR3 loop spans 16 amino acids. V shed 3 bases and J 7 bases; nucleotides not matched to a gene: 10. Germline CDR1 is SGHRS and CDR2 is YFSETQ.